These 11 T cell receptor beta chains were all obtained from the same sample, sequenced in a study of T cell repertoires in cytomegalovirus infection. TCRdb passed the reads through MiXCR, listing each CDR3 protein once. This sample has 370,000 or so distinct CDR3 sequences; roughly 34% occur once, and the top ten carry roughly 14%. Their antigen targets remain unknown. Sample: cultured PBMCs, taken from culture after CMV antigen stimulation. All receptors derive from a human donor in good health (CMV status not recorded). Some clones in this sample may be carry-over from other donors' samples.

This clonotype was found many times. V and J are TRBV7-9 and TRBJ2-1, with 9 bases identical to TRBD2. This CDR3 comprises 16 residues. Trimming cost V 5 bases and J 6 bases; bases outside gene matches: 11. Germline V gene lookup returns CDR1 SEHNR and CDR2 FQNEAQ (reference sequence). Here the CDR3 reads CASSRRSSGIPNEQFF. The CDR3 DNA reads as TGTGCCAGCAGCCGTCGGTCTAGCGGGATACCCAATGAGCAGTTCTTC.

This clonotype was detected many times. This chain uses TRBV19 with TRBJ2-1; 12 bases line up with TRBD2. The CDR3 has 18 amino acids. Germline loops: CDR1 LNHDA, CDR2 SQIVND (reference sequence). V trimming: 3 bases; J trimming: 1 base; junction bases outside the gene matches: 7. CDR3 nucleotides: TGTGCCAGTAGTATGCCGACTAGCGGGAGTAGTTCCTACAATGAGCAGTTCTTC. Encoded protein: CASSMPTSGSSSYNEQFF.

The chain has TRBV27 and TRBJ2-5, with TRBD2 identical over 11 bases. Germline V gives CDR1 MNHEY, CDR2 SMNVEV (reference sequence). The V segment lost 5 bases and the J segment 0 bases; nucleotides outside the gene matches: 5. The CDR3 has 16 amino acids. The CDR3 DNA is TGTGCCAGCAGTGCCCGGACTAGCGGGTACCAAGAGACCCAGTACTTC. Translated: CASSARTSGYQETQYF.

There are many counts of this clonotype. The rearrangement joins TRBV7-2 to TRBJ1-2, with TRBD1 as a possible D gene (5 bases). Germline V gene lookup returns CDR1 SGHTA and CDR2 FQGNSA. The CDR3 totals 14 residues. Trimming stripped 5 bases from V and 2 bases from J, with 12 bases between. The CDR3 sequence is CASSPDPGNYGYTF. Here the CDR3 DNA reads TGTGCCAGCAGCCCCGACCCAGGGAACTATGGCTACACCTTC.

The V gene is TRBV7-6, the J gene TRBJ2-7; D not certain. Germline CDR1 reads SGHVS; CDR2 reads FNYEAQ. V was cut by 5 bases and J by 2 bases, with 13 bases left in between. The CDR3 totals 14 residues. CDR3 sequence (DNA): TGTGCCAGCAGCGGCGACTTGGGGACCTACGAGCAGTACTTC. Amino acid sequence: CASSGDLGTYEQYF.

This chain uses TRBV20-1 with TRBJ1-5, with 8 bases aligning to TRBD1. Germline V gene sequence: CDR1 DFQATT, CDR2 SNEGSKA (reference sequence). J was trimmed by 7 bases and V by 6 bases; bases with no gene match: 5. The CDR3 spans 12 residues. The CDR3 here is CSANRGEQPQHF. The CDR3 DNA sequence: TGCAGTGCCAACAGGGGGGAACAGCCCCAGCATTTT.

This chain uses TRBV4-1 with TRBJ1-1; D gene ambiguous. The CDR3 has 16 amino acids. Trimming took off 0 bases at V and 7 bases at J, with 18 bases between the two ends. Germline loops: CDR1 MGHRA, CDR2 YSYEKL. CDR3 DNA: TGCGCCAGCAGCCAAGAGCCGTTTGGGGTGGGAGATGAAGCTTTCTTT. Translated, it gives CASSQEPFGVGDEAFF.

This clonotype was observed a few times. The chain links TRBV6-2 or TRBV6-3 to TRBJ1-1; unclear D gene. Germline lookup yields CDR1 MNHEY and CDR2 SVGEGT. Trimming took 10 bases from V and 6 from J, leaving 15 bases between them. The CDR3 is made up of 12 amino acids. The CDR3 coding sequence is TGTGCCATTACGACAAGGGCCTCTGAAGCTTTCTTT. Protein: CAITTRASEAFF.

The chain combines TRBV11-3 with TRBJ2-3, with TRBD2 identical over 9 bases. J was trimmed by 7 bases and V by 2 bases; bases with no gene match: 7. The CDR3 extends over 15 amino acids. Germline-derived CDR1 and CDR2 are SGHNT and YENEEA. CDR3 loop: CASSLSLAGKNTQYF. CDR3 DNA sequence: TGTGCCAGCAGCTTAAGTCTAGCGGGAAAAAATACGCAGTATTTT.

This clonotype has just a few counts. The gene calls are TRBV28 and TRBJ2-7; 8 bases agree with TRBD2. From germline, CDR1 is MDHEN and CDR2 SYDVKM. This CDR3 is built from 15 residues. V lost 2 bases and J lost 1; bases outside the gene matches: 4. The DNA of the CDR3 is TGTGCCAGCAGTTTAGAGCGGGAGACATCCTACGAGCAGTACTTC. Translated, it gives CASSLERETSYEQYF.

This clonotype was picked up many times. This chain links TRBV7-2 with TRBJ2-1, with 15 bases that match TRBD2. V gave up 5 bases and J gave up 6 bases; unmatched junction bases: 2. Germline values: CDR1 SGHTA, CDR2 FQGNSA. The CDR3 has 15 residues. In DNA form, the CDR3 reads TGTGCCAGCAGCGCGGGACTAGCGGGAGGCAATGAGCAGTTCTTC. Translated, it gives CASSAGLAGGNEQFF.